This T cell receptor (beta chain) was found in a study of blood T cells in healthy people across ages. This clonotype was seen a few times. This CDR3 has 15 amino acids. The trim removed 3 bases at V and 8 bases at J, leaving 7 bases unmatched. Germline V gene data show CDR1 as SGHKS and CDR2 as YYEKEE (reference sequence). It was with a sample-barcoded 5' primer and a J-beta primer mix that a second PCR of roughly 6 to 11 cycles was run. MiXCR, run by TCRdb on the 5' RACE reads, gives a single entry per CDR3 protein. The sample holds approximately 780,000 distinct CDR3 sequences; around 24% are singletons and the top ten take under 3%. The same data also contributed to another study, on T cells of mothers and their children.

The sample taken for sequencing was blood. The sequence was collected from a boy younger than 18 in good health. The gene calls are TRBV5-5 and TRBJ1-6, with 8 bases fitting TRBD1. The CDR3 spells CASSSGQVAHSPLHF. The CDR3 DNA is TGTGCCAGCAGCTCGGGACAGGTGGCGCATTCACCCCTCCACTTT.